This record looks at one T cell receptor beta chain sequence and its context. The antigen is unknown. This entry comes from a study of cytomegalovirus exposure and HLA in healthy donors. General study results and limits: Associated with cytomegalovirus, according to the listing, were 150 to 200 TCR beta chains.

Germline assignment: CDR1 MRHNA and CDR2 SNTAGT. The CDR3 is 12 amino acids. The V and J ends lost 6 bases and 4 bases respectively, with 10 bases between them. PCR involved 60 Vbeta and 13 Jbeta primers. The protocol was immunoSEQ multiplex PCR, while the TCRdb copy is restricted to in-frame clones and leaves out a portion. The sample has some 120,000 clones; about 81% are singletons. Material for sequencing was PBMCs. This rearrangement joins TRBV6-4 to TRBJ2-7, with a possible D match to TRBD1 (5 bases). The TCR was taken from a young woman in good health and CMV-seronegative. This CDR3 reads CASRRGQYEQYF. Written as DNA, the CDR3 is TGTGCCAGCAGAAGGGGCCAATACGAGCAGTACTTC.